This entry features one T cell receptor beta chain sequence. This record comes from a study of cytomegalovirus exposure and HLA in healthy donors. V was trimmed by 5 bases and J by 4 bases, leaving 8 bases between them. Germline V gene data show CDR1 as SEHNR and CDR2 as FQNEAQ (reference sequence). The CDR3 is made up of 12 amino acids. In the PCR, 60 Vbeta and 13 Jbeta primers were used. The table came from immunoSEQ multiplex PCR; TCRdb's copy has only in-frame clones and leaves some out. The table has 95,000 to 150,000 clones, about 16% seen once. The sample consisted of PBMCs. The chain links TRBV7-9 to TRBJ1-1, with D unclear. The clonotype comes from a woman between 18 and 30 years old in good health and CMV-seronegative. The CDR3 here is CASSLQRTEAFF. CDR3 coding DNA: TGTGCCAGCAGCCTTCAGCGCACTGAAGCTTTCTTT.